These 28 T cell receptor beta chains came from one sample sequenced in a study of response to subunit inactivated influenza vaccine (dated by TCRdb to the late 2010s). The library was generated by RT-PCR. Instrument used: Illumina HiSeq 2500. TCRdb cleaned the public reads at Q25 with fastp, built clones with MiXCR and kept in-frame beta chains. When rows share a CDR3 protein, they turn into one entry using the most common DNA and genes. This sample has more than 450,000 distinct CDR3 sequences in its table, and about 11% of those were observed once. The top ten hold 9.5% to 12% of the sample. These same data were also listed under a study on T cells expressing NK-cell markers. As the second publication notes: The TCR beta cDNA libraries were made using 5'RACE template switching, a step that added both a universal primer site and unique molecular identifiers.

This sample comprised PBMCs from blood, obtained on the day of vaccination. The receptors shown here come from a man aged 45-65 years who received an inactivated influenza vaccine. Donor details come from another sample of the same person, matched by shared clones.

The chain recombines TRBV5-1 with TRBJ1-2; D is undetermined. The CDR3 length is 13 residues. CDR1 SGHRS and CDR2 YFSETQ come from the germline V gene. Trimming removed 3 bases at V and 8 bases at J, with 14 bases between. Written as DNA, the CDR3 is TGCGCCAGCAGCTCCGAACCTGGTCCCGGCTACACCTTC. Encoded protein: CASSSEPGPGYTF. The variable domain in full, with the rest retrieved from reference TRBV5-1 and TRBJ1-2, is KAGVTQTPRYLIKTRGQQVTLSCSPISGHRSVSWYQQTPGQGLQFLFEYFSETQRNKGNFPGRFSGRQFSNSRSEMNVSTLELGDSALYLCASSSEPGPGYTFGSGTRLTVV.

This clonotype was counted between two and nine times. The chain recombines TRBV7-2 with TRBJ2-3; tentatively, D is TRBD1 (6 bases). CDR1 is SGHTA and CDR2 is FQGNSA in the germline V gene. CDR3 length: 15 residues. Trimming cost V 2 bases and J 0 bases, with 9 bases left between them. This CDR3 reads CASSLSQGSTDTQYF. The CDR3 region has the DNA TGTGCCAGCAGCTTAAGTCAGGGGAGCACAGATACGCAGTATTTT.

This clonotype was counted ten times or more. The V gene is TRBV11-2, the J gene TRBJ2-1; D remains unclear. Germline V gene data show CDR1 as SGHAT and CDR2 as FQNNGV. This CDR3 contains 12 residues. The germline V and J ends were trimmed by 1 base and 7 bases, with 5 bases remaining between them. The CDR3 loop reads CASSLGRNEQFF. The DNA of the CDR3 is TGTGCCAGCAGCTTAGGTCGGAATGAGCAGTTCTTC.

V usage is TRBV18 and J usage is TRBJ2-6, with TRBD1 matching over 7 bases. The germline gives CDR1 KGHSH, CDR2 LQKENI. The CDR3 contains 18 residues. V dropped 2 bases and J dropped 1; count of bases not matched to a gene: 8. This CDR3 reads CASSPETGHSSGANVLTF. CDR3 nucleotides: TGTGCCAGCTCACCAGAGACAGGGCACAGTTCTGGGGCCAACGTCCTGACTTTC.

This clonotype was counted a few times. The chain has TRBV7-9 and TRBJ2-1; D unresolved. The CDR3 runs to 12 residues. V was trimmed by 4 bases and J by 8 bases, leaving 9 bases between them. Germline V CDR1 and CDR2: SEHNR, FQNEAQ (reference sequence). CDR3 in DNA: TGTGCCAGCAGCTCCTGGACCGATGAGCAGTTCTTC. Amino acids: CASSSWTDEQFF. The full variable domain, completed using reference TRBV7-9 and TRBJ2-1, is DTGVSQNPRHKITKRGQNVTFRCDPISEHNRLYWYRQTLGQGPEFLTYFQNEAQLEKSRLLSDRFSAERPKGSFSTLEIQRTEQGDSAMYLCASSSWTDEQFFGPGTRLTVL.

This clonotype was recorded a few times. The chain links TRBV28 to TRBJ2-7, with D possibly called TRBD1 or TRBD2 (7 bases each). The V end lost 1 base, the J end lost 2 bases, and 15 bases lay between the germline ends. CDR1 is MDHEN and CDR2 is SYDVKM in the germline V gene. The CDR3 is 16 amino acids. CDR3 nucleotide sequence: TGTGCCAGCAGTTTATCCTCCAGGGGGGGGACCTACGAGCAGTACTTC. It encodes CASSLSSRGGTYEQYF.

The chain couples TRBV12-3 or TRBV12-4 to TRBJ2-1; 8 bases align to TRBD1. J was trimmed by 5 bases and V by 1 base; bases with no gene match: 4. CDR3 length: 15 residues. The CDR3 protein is CASSLGRGHNNEQFF. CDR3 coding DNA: TGTGCCAGCAGTTTAGGCAGGGGGCATAACAATGAGCAGTTCTTC.

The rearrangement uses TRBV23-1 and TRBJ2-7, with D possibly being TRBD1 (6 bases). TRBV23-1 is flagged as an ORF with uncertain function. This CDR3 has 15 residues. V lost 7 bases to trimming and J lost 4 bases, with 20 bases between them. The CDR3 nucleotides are TGCGCCAGCACCCAAGTACAGGGAATTGGATACGAGCAGTACTTC. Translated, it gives CASTQVQGIGYEQYF.

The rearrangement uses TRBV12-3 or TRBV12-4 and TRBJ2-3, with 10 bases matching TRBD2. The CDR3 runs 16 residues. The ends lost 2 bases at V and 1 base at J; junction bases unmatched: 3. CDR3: CASSLWLAGGTDTQYF. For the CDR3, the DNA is TGTGCCAGCAGTTTATGGCTAGCGGGAGGCACAGATACGCAGTATTTT.

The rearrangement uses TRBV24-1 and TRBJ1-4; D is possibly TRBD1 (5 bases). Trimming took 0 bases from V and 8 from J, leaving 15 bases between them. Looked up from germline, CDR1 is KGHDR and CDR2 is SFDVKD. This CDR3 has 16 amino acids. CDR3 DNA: TGTGCCACCAGTGATTTGCGTTTCCCGAGGGGAGAAAAACTGTTTTTT. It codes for CATSDLRFPRGEKLFF.

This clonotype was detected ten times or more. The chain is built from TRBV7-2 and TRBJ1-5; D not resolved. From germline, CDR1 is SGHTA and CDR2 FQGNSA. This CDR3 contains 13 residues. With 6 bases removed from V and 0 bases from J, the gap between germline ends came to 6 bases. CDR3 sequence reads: CASSEYSNQPQHF. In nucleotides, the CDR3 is TGTGCCAGCAGTGAATATAGCAATCAGCCCCAGCATTTT.

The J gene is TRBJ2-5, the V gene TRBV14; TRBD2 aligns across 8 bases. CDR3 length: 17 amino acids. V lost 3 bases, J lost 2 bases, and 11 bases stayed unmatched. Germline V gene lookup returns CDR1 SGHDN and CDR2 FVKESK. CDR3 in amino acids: CASSQRISGAIQETQYF. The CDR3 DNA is TGTGCCAGCAGCCAGAGGATTAGCGGGGCCATACAAGAGACCCAGTACTTC.

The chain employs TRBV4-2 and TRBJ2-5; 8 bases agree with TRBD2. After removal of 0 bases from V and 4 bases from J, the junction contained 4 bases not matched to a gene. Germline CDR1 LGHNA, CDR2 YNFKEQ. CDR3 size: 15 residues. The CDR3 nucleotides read TGTGCCAGCAGCCAAGATCCGCGGGGGGCAGAGACCCAGTACTTC. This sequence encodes CASSQDPRGAETQYF.

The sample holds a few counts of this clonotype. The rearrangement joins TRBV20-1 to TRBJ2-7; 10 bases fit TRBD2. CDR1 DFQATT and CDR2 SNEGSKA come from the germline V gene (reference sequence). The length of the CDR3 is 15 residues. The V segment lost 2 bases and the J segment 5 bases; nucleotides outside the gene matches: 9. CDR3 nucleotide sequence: TGCAGTGCTAGACCCCAGAGCGGGAGGGCCGACGAGCAGTACTTC. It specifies CSARPQSGRADEQYF.

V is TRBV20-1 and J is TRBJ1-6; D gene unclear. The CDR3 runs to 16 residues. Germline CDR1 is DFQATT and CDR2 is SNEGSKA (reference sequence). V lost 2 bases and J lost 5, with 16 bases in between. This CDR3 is CSARYRASSNNSPLHF. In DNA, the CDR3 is TGCAGTGCTAGATACCGGGCCTCCAGCAATAATTCACCCCTCCACTTT.

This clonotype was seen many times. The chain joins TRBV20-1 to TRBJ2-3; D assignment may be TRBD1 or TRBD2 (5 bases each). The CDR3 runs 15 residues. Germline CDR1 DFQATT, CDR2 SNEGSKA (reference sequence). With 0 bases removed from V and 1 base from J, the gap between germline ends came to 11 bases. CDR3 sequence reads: CSARDPRGGTDTQYF. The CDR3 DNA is TGCAGTGCTAGAGATCCGAGGGGCGGCACAGATACGCAGTATTTT.

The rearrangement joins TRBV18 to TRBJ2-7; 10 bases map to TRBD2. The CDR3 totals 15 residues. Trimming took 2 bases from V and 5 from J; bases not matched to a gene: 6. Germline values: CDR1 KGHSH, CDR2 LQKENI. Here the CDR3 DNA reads TGTGCCAGCTCACCATTGGGGACTAGCGCTAACGAGCAGTACTTC. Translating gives CASSPLGTSANEQYF.

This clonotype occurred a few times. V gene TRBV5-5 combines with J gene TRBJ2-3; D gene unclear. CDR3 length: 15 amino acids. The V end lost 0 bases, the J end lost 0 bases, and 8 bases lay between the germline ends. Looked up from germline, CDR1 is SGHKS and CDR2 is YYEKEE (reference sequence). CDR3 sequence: CASSLAPVSTDTQYF. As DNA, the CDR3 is TGTGCCAGCAGCTTGGCCCCGGTTAGCACAGATACGCAGTATTTT.

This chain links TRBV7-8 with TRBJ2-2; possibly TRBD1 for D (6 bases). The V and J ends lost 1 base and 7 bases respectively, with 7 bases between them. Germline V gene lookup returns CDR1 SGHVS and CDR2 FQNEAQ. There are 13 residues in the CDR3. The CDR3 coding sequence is TGTGCCAGCAGCTTAGGGGGACACGGGGAGCTGTTTTTT. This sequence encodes CASSLGGHGELFF.

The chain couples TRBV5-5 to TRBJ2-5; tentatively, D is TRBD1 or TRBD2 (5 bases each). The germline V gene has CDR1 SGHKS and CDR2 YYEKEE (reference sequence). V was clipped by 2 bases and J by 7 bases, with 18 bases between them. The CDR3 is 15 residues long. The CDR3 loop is CASSFGAVGVGTQYF. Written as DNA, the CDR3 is TGTGCCAGCAGCTTCGGGGCCGTCGGGGTTGGGACCCAGTACTTC. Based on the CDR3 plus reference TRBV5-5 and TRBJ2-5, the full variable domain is DAGVTQSPTHLIKTRGQQVTLRCSPISGHKSVSWYQQVLGQGPQFIFQYYEKEERGRGNFPDRFSARQFPNYSSELNVNALLLGDSALYLCASSFGAVGVGTQYFGPGTRLLVL.

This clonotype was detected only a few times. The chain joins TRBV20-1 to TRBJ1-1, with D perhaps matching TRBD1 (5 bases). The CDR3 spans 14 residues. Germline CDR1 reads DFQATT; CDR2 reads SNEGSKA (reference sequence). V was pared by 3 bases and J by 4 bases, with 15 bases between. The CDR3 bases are TGCAGTGCTAGTGAATGGGCCGGGACCACTGAAGCTTTCTTT. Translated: CSASEWAGTTEAFF.

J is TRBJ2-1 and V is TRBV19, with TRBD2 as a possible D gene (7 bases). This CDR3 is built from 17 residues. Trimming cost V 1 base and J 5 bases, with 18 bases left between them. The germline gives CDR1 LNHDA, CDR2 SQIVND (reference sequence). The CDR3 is CASSIASGTSFHNEQFF. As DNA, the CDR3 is TGTGCCAGTAGTATAGCCAGCGGGACATCATTTCACAATGAGCAGTTCTTC.

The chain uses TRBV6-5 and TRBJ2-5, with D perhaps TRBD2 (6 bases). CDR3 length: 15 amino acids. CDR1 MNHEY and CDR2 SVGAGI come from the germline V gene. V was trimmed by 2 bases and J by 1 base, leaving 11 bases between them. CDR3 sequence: CASSYGEGGQETQYF. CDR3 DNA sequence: TGTGCCAGCAGTTACGGAGAGGGAGGCCAAGAGACCCAGTACTTC.

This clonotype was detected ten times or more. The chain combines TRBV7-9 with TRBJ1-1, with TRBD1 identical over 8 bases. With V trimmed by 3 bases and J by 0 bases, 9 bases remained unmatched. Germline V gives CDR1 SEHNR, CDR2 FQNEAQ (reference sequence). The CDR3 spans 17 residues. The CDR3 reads CASSFTGGRYMNTEAFF. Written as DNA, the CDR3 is TGTGCCAGCAGCTTTACAGGGGGAAGGTACATGAACACTGAAGCTTTCTTT.

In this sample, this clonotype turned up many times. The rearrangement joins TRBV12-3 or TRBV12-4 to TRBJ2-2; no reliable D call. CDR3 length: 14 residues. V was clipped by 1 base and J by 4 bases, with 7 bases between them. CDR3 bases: TGTGCCAGCAGTTTAGGGGGTTTCACCGGGGAGCTGTTTTTT. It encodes CASSLGGFTGELFF.

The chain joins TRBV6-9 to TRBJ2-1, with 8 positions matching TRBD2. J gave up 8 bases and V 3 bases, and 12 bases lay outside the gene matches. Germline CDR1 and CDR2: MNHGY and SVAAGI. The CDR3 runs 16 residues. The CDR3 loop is CASSYQGLVLIHEQFF. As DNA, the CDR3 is TGTGCCAGCAGTTACCAGGGACTAGTCTTGATACATGAGCAGTTCTTC.

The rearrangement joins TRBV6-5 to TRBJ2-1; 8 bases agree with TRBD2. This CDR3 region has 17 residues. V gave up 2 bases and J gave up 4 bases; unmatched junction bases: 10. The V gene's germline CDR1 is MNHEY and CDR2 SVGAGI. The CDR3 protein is CASSYVGGVAGYNEQFF. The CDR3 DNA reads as TGTGCCAGCAGTTACGTGGGCGGGGTAGCGGGATACAATGAGCAGTTCTTC.

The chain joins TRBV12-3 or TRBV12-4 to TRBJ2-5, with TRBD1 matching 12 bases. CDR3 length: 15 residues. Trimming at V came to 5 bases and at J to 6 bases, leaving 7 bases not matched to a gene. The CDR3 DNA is TGTGCCAGCAGTCCTCGGGGACAGGGGGCGAAGACCCAGTACTTC. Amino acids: CASSPRGQGAKTQYF.